This T cell receptor (beta chain) came from a study of OX40 agonist ivuxolimab in advanced cancers. Concerning the study at large: The costimulatory receptor OX40 (CD134) was targeted by ivuxolimab, a fully human IgG2 agonistic monoclonal antibody. Intravenous ivuxolimab was administered to patients every 2 weeks at six dose levels: 0.01, 0.1, 0.3, 1.5, 3 and 10 mg/kg. Partial responses occurred in three dose-escalation patients: two with cutaneous melanoma and one with hepatocellular carcinoma. The paper covers the monotherapy dose-escalation part of the phase I ivuxolimab trial, which included N of about 56 patients. A male proportion of roughly 85% and a mean age of approximately 58 years, ranging from about 20 to 80, were recorded for the dose-escalation cohort. Prior anti-PD-1, anti-PD-L1 or anti-CTLA-4 therapy was permitted, and checkpoint inhibitors had been received by roughly two fifths of dose-escalation patients. Peripheral TCRbeta sequencing was intended to test whether TCR sequence diversity was altered and clonal T-cell expansion was caused by ivuxolimab. Of the roughly 51 patients in dose escalation, about 20 had hepatocellular carcinoma, about 15 had melanoma, 9 had renal cell carcinoma and 9 had head and neck cancer. The research as a whole found: Low levels of normalized T-cell clonal expansion were also shown by some nonresponding patients. In the 0.1-3.0 mg/kg groups, partial responders were among the patients with the lowest normalized peripheral clonal expansion, particularly in CD8+ T cells. Clonal expansion of both CD4+ and CD8+ blood T cells was observed from baseline to week 6 at doses 0.1 to 3.0 mg/kg. The antigen specificity of the clonally expanded peripheral T cells was not determined. After ivuxolimab, more expanded clones were found on average in CD8+ T cells than in CD4+ T cells.

Genomic DNA was isolated from the sorted cells so that the TCRbeta CDR3 region could be sequenced. The immunoSEQ Assay was used to sequence the TCRbeta CDR3 regions. TCRdb stores this immuneACCESS table with in-frame sequences only. Part of the clones is absent; in the studies checked, under half of the shortfall reflects unresolved V genes, and no reason is known for the rest. Within this sample are tens of thousands of clones, with around 84% of them counted one time only. 20% to 25% of the sample is held by the ten biggest clonotypes. The trial excluded patients who had a history of autoimmune disease or were on systemic immunosuppression. In every dose cohort, peripheral blood was drawn for TCR sequencing at baseline, cycle 4 day 1, and cycle 7 day 1. The samples were taken from a phase I, first-in-human, multicenter, open-label dose-escalation trial of ivuxolimab. Adults with locally advanced or metastatic head and neck squamous cell, hepatocellular, melanoma or renal cell carcinoma were enrolled in the trial. Before TCR sequencing, CD4+ T cells and CD8+ T cells were sorted from peripheral blood as separate populations.

This clone was detected a few times. This receptor's antigen is unknown. Base qualities are not at hand, and no much larger clone is one base apart. Measured from the cysteine to the phenylalanine, the CDR3 is 16 residues long. The entry retains the CDR3 DNA only, 48 bases that are in frame from base 1. Per the germline V gene, MGHRA is the CDR1 and YSYEKL is the CDR2. The V end gives up 3 bases and the J end 3 bases, leaving 9 bases in the junction not matched to a gene. The input for sequencing was CD4+ or CD8+ T cells sorted from blood, taken in a trial of the OX40 agonist ivuxolimab. The chain is made from TRBV4-1 and TRBJ2-7; TRBD2 lines up with 9 middle nucleotides. The TCR was taken from an adult with an advanced solid tumor such as melanoma, head and neck, liver or kidney cancer. The nucleotide sequence reads TGCGCCAGCAGCCAGCTTGGGACTAGCTTGATCTACGAGCAGTACTTC. Translated, this is CASSQLGTSLIYEQYF.